The T cell receptor (beta chain) under discussion was sequenced for a study of blood T cells in healthy people across ages. Findings and caveats of the study: TCR beta diversity was tightly associated with the proportion of naive T cells. Donors of long life had a larger count of naive CD4+ cells and greater diversity than aged donors. The recorded TCR beta diversity per million T cells decreased in a roughly linear manner with age.

For the second PCR, which ran for about 6 to 12 cycles, a sample-barcoded 5' primer and a J-beta primer mix were used. A single record per CDR3 protein comes from TCRdb applying MiXCR to the 5' RACE reads. The sample lists approximately 2,000,000 distinct CDR3 sequences, 30% to 40% occurring once. This clonotype was recorded a few times. Its specificity is not known. Isolated per sample were at least 6 million PBMCs. Sequenced input: blood. The receptor was derived from a human donor in good health.

The chain's CDR3 is CAIRKGGADGYTF. CDR3 in DNA: TGTGCCATCAGGAAGGGGGGCGCAGATGGCTACACCTTC. V usage is TRBV10-3 and J usage is TRBJ1-2; D is possibly TRBD1 (6 bases). From germline, CDR1 is ENHRY and CDR2 SYGVKD. V was shortened by 6 bases and J by 6 bases, with 14 bases between the two germline ends. The CDR3 consists of 13 residues.